The 30 T cell receptor beta chains presented below share a single source sample, sequenced in a study of T cells in narcolepsy. Clones were read by immunoSEQ multiplex PCR, and TCRdb kept only the in-frame ones, dropping some. The data contain 25,000 to 35,000 clones, roughly 87% of them singletons. The sequencing sample was made of memory (CD45RA-) CD4+ T cells from blood. Receptors originate from a human donor in good health.

The V and J genes are TRBV19 and TRBJ1-6; 11 positions agree with TRBD1. The CDR3 covers 15 residues. CDR1 and CDR2 (germline): LNHDA, SQIVND (reference sequence). The V and J ends lost 5 bases and 10 bases, in that order; junction bases with no gene match: 7. For the CDR3, the DNA is TGTGCCAGTAGTCCCGGACAGGGGGCGGGCTCACCCCTCCACTTT. Amino acid sequence: CASSPGQGAGSPLHF.

This chain joins TRBV9 and TRBJ1-1; D possibly corresponds to TRBD1 (5 bases). Trimming took off 2 bases at V and 4 bases at J, with 15 bases between the two ends. CDR1 is SGDLS, CDR2 YYNGEE, per germline. CDR3 length equals 15 residues. In DNA form, the CDR3 reads TGTGCCAGCAGCGTGATCCAGGGATGGTCCACTGAAGCTTTCTTT. Its translation is CASSVIQGWSTEAFF.

With regard to this clone: Additional DNA sequences in this sample encode the identical CDR3. The chain employs TRBV2 and TRBJ2-2; 9 bases fit TRBD1. Germline values: CDR1 SNHLY, CDR2 FYNNEI. Trimming took 6 bases from V and 7 from J; bases not matched to a gene: 6. The CDR3 totals 14 residues. The CDR3 sequence is CASRTGGRDGELFF. CDR3 nucleotide sequence: TGTGCCAGCAGGACAGGGGGTCGGGACGGGGAGCTGTTTTTT.

The chain recombines TRBV5-1 with TRBJ2-3, with 9 positions matching TRBD1. J was trimmed by 1 base and V by 4 bases; bases with no gene match: 1. The CDR3 sequence is 14 residues long. The germline gives CDR1 SGHRS, CDR2 YFSETQ. CDR3 coding DNA: TGCGCCAGCAGCAGGGACAGGGGCACAGATACGCAGTATTTT. This sequence encodes CASSRDRGTDTQYF.

This rearrangement joins TRBV19 to TRBJ2-1; 9 bases are shared with TRBD1. The CDR3 length is 16 residues. Germline V lookup: CDR1 LNHDA, CDR2 SQIVND (reference sequence). With 2 bases clipped from V and 7 bases from J, the junction kept 9 bases outside the gene matches. The CDR3 is CASSIIWDREVNEQFF. CDR3 DNA: TGTGCCAGTAGTATAATCTGGGACAGGGAAGTAAATGAGCAGTTCTTC.

The chain employs TRBV29-1 and TRBJ1-1, with a weak D call TRBD1 (6 bases). Germline CDR1 reads SQVTM; CDR2 reads ANQGSEA. CDR3 length: 13 residues. V was pared by 5 bases and J by 0 bases, with 10 bases between. The DNA for the CDR3 is TGCAGCGTTCTAGGACAGATGAACACTGAAGCTTTCTTT. This sequence encodes CSVLGQMNTEAFF.

The V gene is TRBV9, the J gene TRBJ1-1; possibly TRBD1 for D (5 bases). Germline V gene data show CDR1 as SGDLS and CDR2 as YYNGEE. This CDR3 contains 14 residues. Trimming left V 5 bases short and J 0 bases short, with 11 bases between. CDR3 amino acids: CASSVGRVNTEAFF. In DNA form, the CDR3 reads TGTGCCAGCAGTGTGGGACGGGTGAACACTGAAGCTTTCTTT.

The genes are TRBV7-9 and TRBJ2-1; D is perhaps TRBD1 or TRBD2 (8 bases each). Germline CDR1 and CDR2: SEHNR and FQNEAQ (reference sequence). V lost 5 bases and J lost 4, with 21 bases in between. The CDR3 covers 17 residues. Here the CDR3 DNA reads TGTGCCAGCAGCCCCACCGGGGGGGGGACAGGTTACAATGAGCAGTTCTTC. This encodes CASSPTGGGTGYNEQFF.

The rearrangement joins TRBV5-1 to TRBJ1-2; TRBD1 matches 8 bases. CDR1 is SGHRS, CDR2 YFSETQ, per germline. The CDR3 has 15 amino acids. V trimming: 0 bases; J trimming: 5 bases; junction bases outside the gene matches: 6. In DNA form, the CDR3 reads TGCGCCAGCAGCTTGGATGGGCAGGGGGCGTATGGCTACACCTTC. Amino acids: CASSLDGQGAYGYTF.

The CDR3 DNA reads as TGTGCCAGCAGTCGACAGGGGACCAACACCGGGGAGCTGTTTTTT. It yields the protein CASSRQGTNTGELFF. The rearrangement uses TRBV2 and TRBJ2-2, with 8 positions matching TRBD1. The CDR3 is 15 amino acids. The V gene end was trimmed by 5 bases and the J gene end by 2 bases; junction bases not matched to a gene: 4. Per germline, CDR1 SNHLY and CDR2 FYNNEI.

V and J are TRBV2 and TRBJ2-7; unclear D gene. This CDR3 has 14 amino acids. The V end was cut by 2 bases, the J end by 0 bases, with 8 bases between. The germline gives CDR1 SNHLY, CDR2 FYNNEI. The DNA of the CDR3 is TGTGCCAGCAGTGAACAGACAAACTCCTACGAGCAGTACTTC. Amino acids: CASSEQTNSYEQYF.

The chain combines TRBV6-6 with TRBJ2-1; 9 bases are shared with TRBD2. Trimming took 5 bases from V and 4 from J; bases not matched to a gene: 9. This CDR3 has 16 residues. Germline loops: CDR1 MNHNY, CDR2 SVGAGI (reference sequence). For the CDR3, the DNA is TGTGCCAGCAGTCCGAGGACTAGCGAGGATTACAATGAGCAGTTCTTC. This encodes CASSPRTSEDYNEQFF.

The chain uses TRBV10-1 and TRBJ2-1; the D gene could be TRBD1 or TRBD2 (6 bases each). V lost 0 bases and J 3 bases, leaving 12 bases between the germline ends. The CDR3 spans 16 residues. Germline CDR1 and CDR2: WNHNN and SYGVQD (reference sequence). CDR3 nucleotides: TGCGCCAGCAGTGAGTCCATGGGGGGCTTCTACAATGAGCAGTTCTTC. It yields the protein CASSESMGGFYNEQFF.

This clone was detected only once. The V call is TRBV4-3, the J call TRBJ2-3; 14 bases line up with TRBD2. J lost 3 bases, V lost 4 bases, and 9 bases had no gene match. Germline V lookup: CDR1 LGHNA, CDR2 YSLEER. CDR3 length equals 18 residues. The CDR3 spells CASSRFRLAGGDTDTQYF. CDR3 nucleotides: TGCGCCAGCAGCCGATTCCGACTAGCGGGGGGGGATACAGATACGCAGTATTTT.

This chain uses TRBV6-1 with TRBJ1-2, with TRBD1 identical over 8 bases. The length of the CDR3 is 16 residues. The V gene end was trimmed by 4 bases and the J gene end by 5 bases; junction bases not matched to a gene: 12. The germline gives CDR1 MNHNS, CDR2 SASEGT. This chain's CDR3 is CASSAASQGDGYGYTF. DNA of the CDR3: TGTGCCAGCAGTGCCGCATCACAGGGGGACGGATATGGCTACACCTTC.

The chain uses TRBV20-1 and TRBJ2-7; D uncertain. V lost 0 bases to trimming and J lost 9 bases, with 9 bases between them. This CDR3 is 11 amino acids long. Germline V gene sequence: CDR1 DFQATT, CDR2 SNEGSKA (reference sequence). The CDR3 DNA reads TGCAGTGCTAGAGACGGTCTCGGGCAGTACTTC. Its protein is CSARDGLGQYF.

As DNA, the CDR3 is TGTGCCAGCAGCCCGCCAGGACTAGCGGGGGGGCTAGGAAGTACGCAGTATTTT. Its translation: CASSPPGLAGGLGSTQYF. The chain recombines TRBV7-2 with TRBJ2-3, with 15 positions matching TRBD2. The CDR3 runs 18 residues. Germline CDR1 is SGHTA and CDR2 is FQGNSA. The J segment lost 8 bases and the V segment lost 5 bases, leaving 14 bases of the junction unmatched.

This clone has just a few counts. This rearrangement joins TRBV27 to TRBJ2-2; either TRBD1 or TRBD2 may supply D (6 bases each). V lost 3 bases, J lost 4 bases, and 12 bases lay in between. Germline assignment: CDR1 MNHEY and CDR2 SMNVEV (reference sequence). The CDR3 consists of 15 residues. The CDR3 protein is CASSFSGGRTGELFF. The CDR3 DNA reads as TGTGCCAGCAGTTTCAGTGGGGGGCGCACCGGGGAGCTGTTTTTT.

The table lists this clone with a few counts. The gene calls are TRBV5-1 and TRBJ1-6; no firm D call. The CDR3 is made up of 15 amino acids. With 0 bases removed from V and 1 base from J, the gap between germline ends came to 5 bases. Germline-derived CDR1 and CDR2 are SGHRS and YFSETQ. This CDR3 reads CASSLGKSYNSPLHF. In DNA, the CDR3 is TGCGCCAGCAGCTTGGGGAAATCCTATAATTCACCCCTCCACTTT.

The rearrangement uses TRBV5-1 and TRBJ1-1; D unclear. Germline V lookup: CDR1 SGHRS, CDR2 YFSETQ. Trimming pared 4 bases from V and 1 base from J, leaving 8 bases between. The CDR3 length is 13 residues. CDR3 loop: CASSDRQNTEAFF. The CDR3 DNA sequence: TGCGCCAGCAGCGACCGACAGAACACTGAAGCTTTCTTT.

This sequence joins TRBV19 and TRBJ2-5; 9 nucleotides match TRBD1. The ends lost 4 bases at V and 1 base at J; junction bases unmatched: 1. CDR3 length equals 14 residues. CDR1 is LNHDA and CDR2 is SQIVND in the germline V gene (reference sequence). The CDR3 sequence is CASSKTGGQETQYF. The CDR3, as DNA: TGTGCCAGTAGTAAGACAGGGGGCCAAGAGACCCAGTACTTC.

The gene calls are TRBV19 and TRBJ1-2; no reliable D call. There are 12 residues in the CDR3. Germline V gene data show CDR1 as LNHDA and CDR2 as SQIVND (reference sequence). V lost 7 bases and J 4 bases, leaving 10 bases between the germline ends. The CDR3 sequence: CASNNRFYGYTF. The CDR3 bases are TGTGCCAGTAATAACAGATTCTATGGCTACACCTTC. The whole variable domain, filled in from reference TRBV19 and TRBJ1-2, reads DGGITQSPKYLFRKEGQNVTLSCEQNLNHDAMYWYRQDPGQGLRLIYYSQIVNDFQKGDIAEGYSVSREKKESFPLTVTSAQKNPTAFYLCASNNRFYGYTFGSGTRLTVV.

The V and J genes are TRBV6-6 and TRBJ2-2; weak D call: TRBD2 (5 bases). The CDR3 spans 14 residues. V lost 1 base to trimming and J lost 6 bases, with 9 bases between them. From germline, CDR1 is MNHNY and CDR2 SVGAGI (reference sequence). The CDR3 is CASSYLDWAGELFF. Written as DNA, the CDR3 is TGTGCCAGCAGTTACTTGGACTGGGCCGGGGAGCTGTTTTTT.

The chain employs TRBV7-2 and TRBJ1-4; D might be TRBD1 (6 bases). The CDR3 has 13 amino acids. The V gene's germline CDR1 is SGHTA and CDR2 FQGNSA. Deletions cut 4 bases from V and 14 bases from J, with 17 bases between. The CDR3 loop reads CASSSGALRGLFF. The DNA of the CDR3 is TGTGCCAGCAGCTCGGGGGCCTTACGGGGGCTGTTTTTT.

This chain links TRBV30 with TRBJ1-2, with 7 bases identical to TRBD1. CDR3 length equals 13 residues. V lost 6 bases, J lost 8 bases, and 12 bases stayed unmatched. The germline gives CDR1 GTSNPN, CDR2 SVGIG (reference sequence). The CDR3 here is CACTGWRGQGYTF. The CDR3, as DNA: TGTGCCTGTACGGGATGGAGGGGGCAAGGCTACACCTTC.

The rearrangement uses TRBV27 and TRBJ1-5, with TRBD1 identical over 9 bases. The junction had 8 bases not matched to a gene; V was cut back by 8 bases and J by 6 bases. Germline V lookup: CDR1 MNHEY, CDR2 SMNVEV (reference sequence). The CDR3 spans 14 residues. CDR3 sequence (DNA): TGTGCCAGCGCTGGGGGACAGGGTAGTCAGCCCCAGCATTTT. Translated: CASAGGQGSQPQHF.

This chain uses TRBV6-1 with TRBJ2-5, with D possibly matching TRBD1 (6 bases). Germline values: CDR1 MNHNS, CDR2 SASEGT. This CDR3 comprises 13 residues. V was cut by 8 bases and J by 4 bases, with 14 bases left in between. The CDR3 reads CASSPWGLETQYF. In DNA, the CDR3 is TGTGCCAGCTCCCCCTGGGGGCTAGAGACCCAGTACTTC.

V is TRBV11-2 and J is TRBJ2-7; no clear D. V was trimmed by 3 bases and J by 4 bases, leaving 16 bases between them. Germline V lookup: CDR1 SGHAT, CDR2 FQNNGV. The CDR3 has 15 amino acids. This chain's CDR3 is CASSLGSDTLYEQYF. The CDR3 nucleotides read TGTGCCAGCAGCTTGGGGTCCGACACTCTATACGAGCAGTACTTC.

This clone occurred once. The rearrangement links TRBV11-3 to TRBJ2-6; D gene unclear. CDR1 and CDR2 from the germline V gene are SGHNT and YENEEA. The CDR3 consists of 13 residues. V lost 5 bases and J 2 bases, leaving 4 bases between the germline ends. The CDR3 reads CASSPAGANVLTF. CDR3 nucleotides: TGTGCCAGCAGCCCAGCTGGGGCCAACGTCCTGACTTTC.

V is TRBV4-2 and J is TRBJ2-1; 10 nucleotides agree with TRBD1. CDR3 length equals 16 residues. Germline CDR1 reads LGHNA; CDR2 reads YNFKEQ. The V segment lost 2 bases and the J segment 4 bases; nucleotides outside the gene matches: 5. The CDR3 region is CASSQTRTGGYNEQFF. The CDR3 DNA reads TGTGCCAGCAGCCAAACCCGGACAGGGGGGTACAATGAGCAGTTCTTC.